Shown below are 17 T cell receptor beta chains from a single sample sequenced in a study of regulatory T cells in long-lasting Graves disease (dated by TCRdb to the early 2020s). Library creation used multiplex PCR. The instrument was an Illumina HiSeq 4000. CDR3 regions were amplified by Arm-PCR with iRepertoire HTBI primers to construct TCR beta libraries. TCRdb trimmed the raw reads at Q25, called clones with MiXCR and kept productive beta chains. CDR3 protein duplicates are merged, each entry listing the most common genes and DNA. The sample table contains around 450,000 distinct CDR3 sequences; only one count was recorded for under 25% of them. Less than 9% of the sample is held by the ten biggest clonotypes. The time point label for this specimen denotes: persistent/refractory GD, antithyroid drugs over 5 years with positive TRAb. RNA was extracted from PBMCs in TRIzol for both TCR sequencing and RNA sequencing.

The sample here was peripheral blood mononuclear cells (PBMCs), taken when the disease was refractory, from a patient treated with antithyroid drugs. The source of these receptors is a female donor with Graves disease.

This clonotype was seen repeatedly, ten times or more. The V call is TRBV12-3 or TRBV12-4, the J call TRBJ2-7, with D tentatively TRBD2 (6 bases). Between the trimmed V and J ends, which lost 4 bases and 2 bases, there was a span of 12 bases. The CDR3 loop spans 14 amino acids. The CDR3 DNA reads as TGTGCCAGCAGTTCCCTCAGGGAGGCCTACGAGCAGTACTTC. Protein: CASSSLREAYEQYF.

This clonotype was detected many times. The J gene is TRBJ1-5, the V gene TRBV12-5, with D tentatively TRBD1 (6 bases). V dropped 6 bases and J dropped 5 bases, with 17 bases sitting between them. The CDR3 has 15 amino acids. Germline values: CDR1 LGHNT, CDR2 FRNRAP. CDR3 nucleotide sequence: TGTGCTAGTGGATCGCCTACAGGGTGGGATCAGCCCCAGCATTTT. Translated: CASGSPTGWDQPQHF.

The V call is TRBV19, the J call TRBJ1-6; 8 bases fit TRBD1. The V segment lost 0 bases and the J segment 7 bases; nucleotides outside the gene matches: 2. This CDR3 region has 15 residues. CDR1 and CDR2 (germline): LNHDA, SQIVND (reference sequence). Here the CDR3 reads CASSIDQGANSPLHF. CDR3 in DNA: TGTGCCAGTAGTATAGATCAGGGGGCGAATTCACCCCTCCACTTT.

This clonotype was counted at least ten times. As DNA, the CDR3 is TGTGCCAGCAGTGAGTTAAACACCGGGGAGCTGTTTTTT. Translated, it gives CASSELNTGELFF. The chain recombines TRBV25-1 with TRBJ2-2; D uncertain. CDR1 and CDR2 (germline): MGHDK, SYGVNS. Trimming took off 3 bases at V and 2 bases at J, with 4 bases between the two ends. This CDR3 comprises 13 residues. Complete variable domain (other parts from reference TRBV25-1 and TRBJ2-2): EADIYQTPRYLVIGTGKKITLECSQTMGHDKMYWYQQDPGMELHLIHYSYGVNSTEKGDLSSESTVSRIRTEHFPLTLESARPSHTSQYLCASSELNTGELFFGEGSRLTVL.

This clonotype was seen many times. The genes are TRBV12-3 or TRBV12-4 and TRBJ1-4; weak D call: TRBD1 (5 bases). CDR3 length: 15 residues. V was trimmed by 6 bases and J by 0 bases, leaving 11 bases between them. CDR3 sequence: CASRSRVTTNEKLFF. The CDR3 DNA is TGTGCCAGCAGGAGCAGGGTGACAACTAATGAAAAACTGTTTTTT.

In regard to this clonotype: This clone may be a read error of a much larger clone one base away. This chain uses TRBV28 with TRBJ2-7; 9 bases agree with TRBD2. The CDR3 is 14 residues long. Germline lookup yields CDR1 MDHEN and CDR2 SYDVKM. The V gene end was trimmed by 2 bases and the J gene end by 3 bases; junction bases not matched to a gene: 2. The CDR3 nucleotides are TGTGCCAGCAGTTTACTAGCGGGAAACTACGAGCAGTACTTC. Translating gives CASSLLAGNYEQYF.

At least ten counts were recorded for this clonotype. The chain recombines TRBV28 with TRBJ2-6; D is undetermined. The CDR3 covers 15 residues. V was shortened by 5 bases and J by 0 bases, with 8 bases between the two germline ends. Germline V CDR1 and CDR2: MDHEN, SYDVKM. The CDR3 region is CASSALISGANVLTF. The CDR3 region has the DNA TGTGCCAGCAGTGCACTTATCTCTGGGGCCAACGTCCTGACTTTC.

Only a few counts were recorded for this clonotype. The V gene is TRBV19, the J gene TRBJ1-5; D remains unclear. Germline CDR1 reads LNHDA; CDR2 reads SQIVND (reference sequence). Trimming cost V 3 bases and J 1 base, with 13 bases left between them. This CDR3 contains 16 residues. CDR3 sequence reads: CASSMPAGRSNQPQHF. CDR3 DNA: TGTGCCAGTAGTATGCCGGCCGGCAGAAGCAATCAGCCCCAGCATTTT.

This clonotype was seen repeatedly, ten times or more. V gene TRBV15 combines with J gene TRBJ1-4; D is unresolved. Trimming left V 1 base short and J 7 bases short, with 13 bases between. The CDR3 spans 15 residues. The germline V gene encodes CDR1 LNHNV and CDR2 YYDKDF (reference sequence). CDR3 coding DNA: TGTGCCACCAGCAGAGGAGGACCGCTCCCTGAAAAACTGTTTTTT. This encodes CATSRGGPLPEKLFF.

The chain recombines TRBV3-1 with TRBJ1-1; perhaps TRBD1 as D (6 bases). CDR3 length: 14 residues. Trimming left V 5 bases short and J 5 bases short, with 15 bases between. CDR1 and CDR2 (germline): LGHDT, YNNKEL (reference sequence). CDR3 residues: CASSVYREGTEAFF. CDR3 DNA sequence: TGTGCCAGCAGCGTTTACAGGGAGGGGACTGAAGCTTTCTTT.

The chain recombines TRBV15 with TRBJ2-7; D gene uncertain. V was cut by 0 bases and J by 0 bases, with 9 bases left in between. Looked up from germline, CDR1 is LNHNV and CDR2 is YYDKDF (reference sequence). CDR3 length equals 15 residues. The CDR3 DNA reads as TGTGCCACCAGCAGAGATACGGGCCTCTCCTACGAGCAGTACTTC. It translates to CATSRDTGLSYEQYF.

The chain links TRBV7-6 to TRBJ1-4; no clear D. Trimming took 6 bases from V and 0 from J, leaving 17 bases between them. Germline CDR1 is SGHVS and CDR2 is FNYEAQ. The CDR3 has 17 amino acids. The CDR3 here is CASSKTPDLTTNEKLFF. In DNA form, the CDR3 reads TGTGCCAGCAGTAAGACCCCGGACCTAACAACTAATGAAAAACTGTTTTTT.

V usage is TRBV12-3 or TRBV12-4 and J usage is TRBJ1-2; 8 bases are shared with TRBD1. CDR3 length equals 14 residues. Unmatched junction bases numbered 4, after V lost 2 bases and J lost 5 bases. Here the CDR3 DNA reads TGTGCCAGCAGTTTACAGGGGGCGAGGTATGGCTACACCTTC. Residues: CASSLQGARYGYTF.

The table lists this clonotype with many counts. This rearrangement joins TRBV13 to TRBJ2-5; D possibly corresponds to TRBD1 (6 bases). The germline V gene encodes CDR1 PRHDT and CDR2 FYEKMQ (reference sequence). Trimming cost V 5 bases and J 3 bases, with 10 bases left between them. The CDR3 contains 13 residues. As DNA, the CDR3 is TGTGCCAGCAGCCCCGAGGGGGAAGAGACCCAGTACTTC. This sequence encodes CASSPEGEETQYF.

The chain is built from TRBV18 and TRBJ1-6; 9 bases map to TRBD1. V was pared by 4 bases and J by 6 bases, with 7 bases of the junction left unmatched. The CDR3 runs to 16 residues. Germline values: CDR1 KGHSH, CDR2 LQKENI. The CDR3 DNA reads TGTGCCAGCTCACAACAGGGGGCGGCGAGTAATTCACCCCTCCACTTT. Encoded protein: CASSQQGAASNSPLHF.

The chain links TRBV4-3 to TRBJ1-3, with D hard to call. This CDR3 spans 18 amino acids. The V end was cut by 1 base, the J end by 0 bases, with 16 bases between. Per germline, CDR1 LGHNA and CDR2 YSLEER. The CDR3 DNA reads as TGCGCCAGCAGCCAAGTAACGAGGGCAGTATTCTCTGGAAACACCATATATTTT. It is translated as CASSQVTRAVFSGNTIYF.

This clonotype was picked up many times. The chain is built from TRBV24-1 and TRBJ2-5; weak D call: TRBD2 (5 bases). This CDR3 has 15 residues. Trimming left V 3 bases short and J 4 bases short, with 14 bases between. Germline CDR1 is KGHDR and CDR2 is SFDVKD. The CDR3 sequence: CATSDPREPGETQYF. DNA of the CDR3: TGTGCCACCAGTGATCCCCGGGAACCCGGAGAGACCCAGTACTTC.